The 19 T cell receptor beta chains below were found in one sample sequenced in a study of radiation and T cells in renal cell carcinoma. The time point denotes: blood 2 weeks post-SBRT. Treatment of the sample: 15 Gy SBRT to primary tumor, nephrectomy 4 weeks later. TCRdb keeps only in-frame clones here, not all; method: immunoSEQ multiplex PCR. The table has fewer than 30,000 clones, 81% seen once. The starting material was blood, obtained from a patient whose treatment included radiotherapy and nephrectomy. These receptors were collected from a man in his 60s with renal cell carcinoma.

This clone has a single count. The chain combines TRBV6-5 with TRBJ2-5; the D gene could be TRBD1 or TRBD2 (6 bases each). The CDR3 spans 13 residues. In germline, CDR1 is MNHEY, CDR2 SVGAGI. Deletions cut 4 bases from V and 6 bases from J, with 12 bases between. CDR3 amino acids: CASSSWGAKTQYF. The CDR3 nucleotides are TGTGCCAGCAGTTCTTGGGGGGCAAAGACCCAGTACTTC.

The chain recombines TRBV7-2 with TRBJ1-5; D is unresolved. V shed 2 bases and J shed 7 bases, with 12 bases lying between them. The length of the CDR3 is 14 residues. The germline CDR1 and CDR2 sequences are SGHTA and FQGNSA. CDR3 bases: TGTGCCAGCAGCTTAAGGGATCCAGGCCAGCCCCAGCATTTT. It translates to CASSLRDPGQPQHF.

The rearrangement uses TRBV6-4 and TRBJ2-7; 11 bases map to TRBD2. The CDR3 totals 13 residues. The V and J ends lost 10 bases and 6 bases, in that order; junction bases with no gene match: 8. Germline loops: CDR1 MRHNA, CDR2 SNTAGT. Written as DNA, the CDR3 is TGTGCCATCCAACTAGCGGGAGTCCCCGAGCAGTACTTC. Translation gives CAIQLAGVPEQYF.

J is TRBJ2-7 and V is TRBV7-9, with TRBD2 matching 11 bases. V lost 4 bases and J lost 0; bases outside the gene matches: 5. The germline gives CDR1 SEHNR, CDR2 FQNEAQ (reference sequence). The CDR3 runs to 16 residues. CDR3 protein: CASSYGLAGSSYEQYF. As DNA, the CDR3 is TGTGCCAGCAGCTATGGACTAGCGGGCAGCTCCTACGAGCAGTACTTC.

V usage is TRBV27 and J usage is TRBJ2-3, with TRBD1 identical over 9 bases. CDR3 length: 14 amino acids. Looked up from germline, CDR1 is MNHEY and CDR2 is SMNVEV (reference sequence). Trimming at V came to 6 bases and at J to 2 bases, leaving 3 bases not matched to a gene. Here the CDR3 DNA reads TGTGCCAGCAGAAGGGACAGGGTCACAGATACGCAGTATTTT. It encodes CASRRDRVTDTQYF.

The table lists this clone with a few counts. This chain links TRBV19 with TRBJ2-6, with D maybe TRBD1 (6 bases). V was pared by 4 bases and J by 1 base, with 8 bases between. This CDR3 has 15 residues. CDR1 is LNHDA, CDR2 SQIVND, per germline (reference sequence). Here the CDR3 DNA reads TGTGCCAGTAGTAAAACAGGGTCTGGGGCCAACGTCCTGACTTTC. It is translated as CASSKTGSGANVLTF. The entire variable domain, with the rest obtained from reference TRBV19 and TRBJ2-6, is as follows: DGGITQSPKYLFRKEGQNVTLSCEQNLNHDAMYWYRQDPGQGLRLIYYSQIVNDFQKGDIAEGYSVSREKKESFPLTVTSAQKNPTAFYLCASSKTGSGANVLTFGAGSRLTVL.

The chain employs TRBV6-5 and TRBJ2-7, with TRBD2 matching 10 bases. Germline CDR1 reads MNHEY; CDR2 reads SVGAGI. CDR3 length: 14 residues. After removal of 5 bases from V and 3 bases from J, the junction contained 4 bases not matched to a gene. This CDR3 reads CASSATSGDYEQYF. CDR3 sequence (DNA): TGTGCCAGCAGTGCAACTAGCGGGGACTACGAGCAGTACTTC.

The rearrangement uses TRBV4-3 and TRBJ1-1; a possible D gene is TRBD1 (6 bases). V was cut by 1 base and J by 5 bases, with 14 bases left in between. The CDR3 covers 15 residues. Germline values: CDR1 LGHNA, CDR2 YSLEER. CDR3 in DNA: TGCGCCAGCAGCCAAGTTTTGCAGGGGCGGACTGAAGCTTTCTTT. Translating gives CASSQVLQGRTEAFF.

The V and J genes are TRBV6-5 and TRBJ1-5; D perhaps matches TRBD1 (6 bases). In germline, CDR1 is MNHEY, CDR2 SVGAGI. The CDR3 loop spans 14 amino acids. V was pared by 4 bases and J by 4 bases, with 11 bases between. The chain's CDR3 is CASSSPGQNQPQHF. DNA of the CDR3: TGTGCCAGCAGTTCGCCAGGACAGAATCAGCCCCAGCATTTT.

The J gene is TRBJ2-2, the V gene TRBV7-9; unclear D gene. Per germline, CDR1 SEHNR and CDR2 FQNEAQ (reference sequence). The CDR3 runs to 14 residues. V was clipped by 6 bases and J by 1 base, with 9 bases between them. The CDR3, as DNA: TGTGCCAGCAGTATCCAGCTGAACACCGGGGAGCTGTTTTTT. As protein: CASSIQLNTGELFF.

This clone has more than one count but fewer than ten. The chain employs TRBV15 and TRBJ1-6, with 8 bases matching TRBD1. The CDR3 has 17 residues. Trimming cost V 1 base and J 6 bases; bases outside gene matches: 8. Germline V gives CDR1 LNHNV, CDR2 YYDKDF (reference sequence). The CDR3 region is CATSRGGQGAVNSPLHF. DNA of the CDR3: TGTGCCACCAGCAGAGGAGGGCAGGGGGCCGTTAATTCACCCCTCCACTTT. The variable domain in full, completed from reference TRBV15 and TRBJ1-6, reads DAMVIQNPRYQVTQFGKPVTLSCSQTLNHNVMYWYQQKSSQAPKLLFHYYDKDFNNEADTPDNFQSRRPNTSFCFLDIRSPGLGDTAMYLCATSRGGQGAVNSPLHFGNGTRLTVT.

The chain carries TRBV19 and TRBJ2-7; D possibly matches TRBD1 or TRBD2 (5 bases each). V lost 5 bases and J 4 bases, leaving 18 bases between the germline ends. This CDR3 spans 15 amino acids. Germline V gene sequence: CDR1 LNHDA, CDR2 SQIVND (reference sequence). The CDR3 here is CASSRQKLATYEQYF. In DNA, the CDR3 is TGTGCCAGTAGTCGACAGAAGCTAGCAACGTACGAGCAGTACTTC.

V is TRBV6-4 and J is TRBJ2-2; 9 nucleotides match TRBD2. The CDR3 totals 17 residues. Trimming took 6 bases from V and 1 from J; bases not matched to a gene: 9. The germline V gene has CDR1 MRHNA and CDR2 SNTAGT. CDR3 in DNA: TGTGCCAGCAGCCCCCGGGCGGGAGGGCGGAACACCGGGGAGCTGTTTTTT. Its protein is CASSPRAGGRNTGELFF.

The rearrangement links TRBV5-1 to TRBJ1-4, with a possible D match to TRBD1 (5 bases). The CDR3 runs to 16 residues. Per the germline V gene, CDR1 is SGHRS and CDR2 is YFSETQ. The V end lost 4 bases, the J end lost 8 bases, and 21 bases lay between the germline ends. The CDR3 region has the DNA TGCGCCAGCAGCCCCCTGGGAGGGCCGAAGGGGGAAAAACTGTTTTTT. Its translation is CASSPLGGPKGEKLFF.

The chain recombines TRBV7-9 with TRBJ2-7; D is unresolved. The CDR3 length is 12 residues. Germline loops: CDR1 SEHNR, CDR2 FQNEAQ (reference sequence). The V end lost 5 bases, the J end lost 3 bases, and 8 bases lay between the germline ends. CDR3 in DNA: TGTGCCAGCAGCCCCGGAAGCTACGAGCAGTACTTC. Amino acids: CASSPGSYEQYF.

The rearrangement joins TRBV5-1 to TRBJ1-1, with 7 bases that match TRBD1. This CDR3 comprises 14 residues. J was trimmed by 8 bases and V by 7 bases; bases with no gene match: 14. The germline CDR1 and CDR2 sequences are SGHRS and YFSETQ. Here the CDR3 DNA reads TGCGCCAGCCGATTCCAGTCCCAGGACAGGGAAGCTTTCTTT. This sequence encodes CASRFQSQDREAFF.

The chain joins TRBV18 to TRBJ1-1, with D hard to call. Per germline, CDR1 KGHSH and CDR2 LQKENI. This CDR3 has 12 amino acids. V shed 2 bases and J shed 5 bases, with 6 bases lying between them. DNA for the CDR3: TGTGCCAGCTCACCAGGACGGACTGAAGCTTTCTTT. Translated, it gives CASSPGRTEAFF.

This clone is a singleton in its sample. The chain uses TRBV25-1 and TRBJ2-7; 9 bases map to TRBD2. Germline V lookup: CDR1 MGHDK, CDR2 SYGVNS. Germline trimming cut 4 bases from V and 5 bases from J; bases unmatched to any gene: 12. This CDR3 region has 16 residues. CDR3 loop: CASSVKPGTSSHEQYF. In nucleotides, the CDR3 is TGTGCCAGCAGTGTGAAGCCCGGGACTAGCAGCCACGAGCAGTACTTC.

This chain links TRBV11-2 with TRBJ2-7; 8 nucleotides match TRBD2. The germline gives CDR1 SGHAT, CDR2 FQNNGV. With 2 bases clipped from V and 2 bases from J, the junction kept 5 bases outside the gene matches. The CDR3 runs to 15 residues. The CDR3 sequence: CASSLSGSSTYEQYF. The CDR3 DNA follows: TGTGCCAGCAGCTTAAGCGGGAGCTCGACCTACGAGCAGTACTTC.